This T cell receptor (beta chain) was sequenced during a study of control samples from healthy donors and cancer patients. Assay used: immunoSEQ multiplex PCR; TCRdb lists only in-frame clones, some missing. The sample contains about 160,000 clones, 96% of which appear only once. This clone was picked up one time. V lost 4 bases to trimming and J lost 6 bases; unmatched junction nucleotides: 9. The CDR3 covers 15 residues. The germline gives CDR1 SGHRS, CDR2 YFSETQ. The genes are TRBV5-1 and TRBJ2-2; TRBD1 aligns across 7 bases. The clonotype originates from a woman aged 25 to 39 in good health. Sequencing was done on a sample of blood. The CDR3 nucleotides are TGCGCCAGCAGCGCTGACAGGGTGGGGGCCGGGGAGCTGTTTTTT. Translation gives CASSADRVGAGELFF.